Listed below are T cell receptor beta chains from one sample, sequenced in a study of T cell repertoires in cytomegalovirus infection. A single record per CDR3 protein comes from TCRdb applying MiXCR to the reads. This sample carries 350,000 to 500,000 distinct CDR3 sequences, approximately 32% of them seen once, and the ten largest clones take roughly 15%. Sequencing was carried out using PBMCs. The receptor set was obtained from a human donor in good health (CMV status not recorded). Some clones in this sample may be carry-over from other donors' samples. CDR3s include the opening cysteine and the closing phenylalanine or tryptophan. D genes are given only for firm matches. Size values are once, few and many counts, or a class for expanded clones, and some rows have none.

cdr3_aa: CASKTGQNTGELFF; cdr3_nt: TGTGCCAGCAAGACAGGACAGAACACCGGGGAGCTGTTTTTT; j_call: TRBJ2-2; v_call: TRBV2; d_call: -; clone_size: -
cdr3_aa: CASTGGVLDGYTF; cdr3_nt: TGTGCCAGCACCGGGGGGGTTCTCGATGGCTACACCTTC; j_call: TRBJ1-2; v_call: TRBV7-2; d_call: -; clone_size: few
cdr3_aa: CASRPGLLNKEKFF; cdr3_nt: TGTGCCAGCAGACCGGGTCTACTCAATAAGGAGAAGTTCTTC; j_call: TRBJ2-1; v_call: TRBV7-2; d_call: -; clone_size: -
cdr3_aa: CASSTLGEEYF; cdr3_nt: TGTGCCAGCAGTACCCTCGGGGAAGAGTACTTC; j_call: TRBJ2-7; v_call: TRBV28; d_call: -; clone_size: -
cdr3_aa: CASSVTRSTEAFF; cdr3_nt: TGTGCCAGCAGTGTTACCCGGAGCACTGAAGCTTTCTTT; j_call: TRBJ1-1; v_call: TRBV2; d_call: -; clone_size: -
cdr3_aa: CASSLGDLASRPSDTQYF; cdr3_nt: TGTGCCAGCAGCTTAGGGGACTTGGCATCCCGCCCCTCAGATACGCAGTATTTT; j_call: TRBJ2-3; v_call: TRBV7-6; d_call: -; clone_size: many
cdr3_aa: CASSYPGTGPNYGYTF; cdr3_nt: TGTGCCAGCAGTTACCCTGGGACAGGACCTAACTATGGCTACACCTTC; j_call: TRBJ1-2; v_call: TRBV6-8; d_call: TRBD1; clone_size: few
cdr3_aa: CASSRQGVMITGELFF; cdr3_nt: TGTGCCAGCAGCCGACAGGGGGTGATGATAACCGGGGAGCTGTTTTTT; j_call: TRBJ2-2; v_call: TRBV12-3/TRBV12-4; d_call: TRBD1; clone_size: many
cdr3_aa: CASSLVQGAHEQYF; cdr3_nt: TGCGCCAGCAGCTTGGTTCAGGGGGCTCACGAGCAGTACTTC; j_call: TRBJ2-7; v_call: TRBV5-1; d_call: TRBD1; clone_size: -
cdr3_aa: CASSLAAGEDTQYF; cdr3_nt: TGTGCCAGCAGCTTGGCTGCGGGGGAAGATACGCAGTATTTT; j_call: TRBJ2-3; v_call: TRBV5-4; d_call: TRBD2; clone_size: few
cdr3_aa: CASSQDRGGEETQYF; cdr3_nt: TGTGCCAGCAGCCAAGATCGGGGAGGGGAAGAGACCCAGTACTTC; j_call: TRBJ2-5; v_call: TRBV4-2; d_call: TRBD2; clone_size: -
cdr3_aa: CASSPSDRGLMNTEAFF; cdr3_nt: TGTGCCAGCAGCCCAAGTGACAGGGGGCTCATGAACACTGAAGCTTTCTTT; j_call: TRBJ1-1; v_call: TRBV11-2; d_call: TRBD1; clone_size: -
cdr3_aa: CASSIVSSYTEAFF; cdr3_nt: TGTGCCAGTAGTATAGTCTCCAGCTACACTGAAGCTTTCTTT; j_call: TRBJ1-1; v_call: TRBV19; d_call: -; clone_size: -
cdr3_aa: CSAVDRFYNEQFF; cdr3_nt: TGCAGTGCCGTCGACAGGTTCTACAATGAGCAGTTCTTC; j_call: TRBJ2-1; v_call: TRBV20-1; d_call: -; clone_size: -
cdr3_aa: CASSQDRTGGKTQYF; cdr3_nt: TGCGCCAGCAGCCAAGATAGGACCGGGGGCAAGACCCAGTACTTC; j_call: TRBJ2-5; v_call: TRBV4-3; d_call: -; clone_size: -
cdr3_aa: CASSPPGTGGAHEQYF; cdr3_nt: TGTGCCAGCAGTCCACCTGGGACAGGGGGCGCCCACGAGCAGTACTTC; j_call: TRBJ2-7; v_call: TRBV12-3/TRBV12-4; d_call: TRBD1; clone_size: many
cdr3_aa: CASSGPFYEQYF; cdr3_nt: TGTGCCAGCAGCGGGCCCTTCTACGAGCAGTACTTC; j_call: TRBJ2-7; v_call: TRBV3-1; d_call: -; clone_size: -
cdr3_aa: CASSYLGGTASEQYF; cdr3_nt: TGTGCCAGCAGTTACCTTGGAGGGACCGCTAGCGAGCAGTACTTC; j_call: TRBJ2-7; v_call: TRBV6-5; d_call: -; clone_size: -
cdr3_aa: CASSATVSNQPQHF; cdr3_nt: TGTGCCAGCAGTGCGACAGTTAGCAATCAGCCCCAGCATTTT; j_call: TRBJ1-5; v_call: TRBV28; d_call: -; clone_size: many
cdr3_aa: CASSQDKGSGANVLTF; cdr3_nt: TGCGCCAGCAGCCAAGATAAGGGCTCTGGGGCCAACGTCCTGACTTTC; j_call: TRBJ2-6; v_call: TRBV4-3; d_call: -; clone_size: few
cdr3_aa: CASSYRDGQETQYF; cdr3_nt: TGTGCCAGCAGCTACAGGGACGGACAAGAGACCCAGTACTTC; j_call: TRBJ2-5; v_call: TRBV11-2; d_call: -; clone_size: many